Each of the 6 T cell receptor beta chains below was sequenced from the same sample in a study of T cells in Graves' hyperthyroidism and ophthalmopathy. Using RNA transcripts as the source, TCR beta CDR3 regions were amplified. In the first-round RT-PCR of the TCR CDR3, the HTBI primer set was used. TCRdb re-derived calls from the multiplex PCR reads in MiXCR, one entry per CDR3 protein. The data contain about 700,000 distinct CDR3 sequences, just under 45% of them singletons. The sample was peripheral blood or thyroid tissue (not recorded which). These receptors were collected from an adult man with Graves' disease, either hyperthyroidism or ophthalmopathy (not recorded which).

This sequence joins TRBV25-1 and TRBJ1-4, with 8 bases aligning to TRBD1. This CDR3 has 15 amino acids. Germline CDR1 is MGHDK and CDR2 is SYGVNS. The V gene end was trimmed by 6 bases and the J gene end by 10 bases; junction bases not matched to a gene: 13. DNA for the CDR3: TGTGCCAGCAGCTACACGACAGGGGTTTATGGAAAACTGTTTTTT. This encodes CASSYTTGVYGKLFF.

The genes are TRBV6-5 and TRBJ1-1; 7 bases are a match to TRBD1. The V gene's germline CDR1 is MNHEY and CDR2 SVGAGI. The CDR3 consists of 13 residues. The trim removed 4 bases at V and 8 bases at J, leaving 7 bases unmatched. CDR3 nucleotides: TGTGCCAGCAGTTTGAACAGGGGCTCCGAAGCTTTCTTT. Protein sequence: CASSLNRGSEAFF.

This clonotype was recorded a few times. This chain's CDR3 is CASSLGQVEEKLFF. For the CDR3, the DNA is TGTGCCAGCAGCCTGGGACAGGTGGAAGAAAAACTGTTTTTT. This chain links TRBV7-9 with TRBJ1-4; 8 nucleotides match TRBD1. This CDR3 is 14 amino acids long. V shed 5 bases, J shed 8 bases, and the junction held 7 bases outside the gene matches. The germline V gene has CDR1 SEHNR and CDR2 FQNEAQ (reference sequence).

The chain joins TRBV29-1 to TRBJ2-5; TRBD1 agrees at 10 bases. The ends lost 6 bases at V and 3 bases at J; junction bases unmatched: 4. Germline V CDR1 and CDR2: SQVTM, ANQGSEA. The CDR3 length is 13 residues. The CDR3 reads CSVRTGGEETQYF. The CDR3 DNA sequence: TGCAGCGTGCGGACAGGGGGAGAAGAGACCCAGTACTTC.

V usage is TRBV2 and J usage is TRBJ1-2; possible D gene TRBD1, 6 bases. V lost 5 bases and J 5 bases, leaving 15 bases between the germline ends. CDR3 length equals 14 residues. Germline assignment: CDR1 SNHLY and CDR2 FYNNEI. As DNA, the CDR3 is TGTGCCAGCAGTCCAGCAGGACAGATATATGGCTACACCTTC. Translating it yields CASSPAGQIYGYTF. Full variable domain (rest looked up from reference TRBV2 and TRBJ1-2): EPEVTQTPSHQVTQMGQEVILRCVPISNHLYFYWYRQILGQKVEFLVSFYNNEISEKSEIFDDQFSVERPDGSNFTLKIRSTKLEDSAMYFCASSPAGQIYGYTFGSGTRLTVV.

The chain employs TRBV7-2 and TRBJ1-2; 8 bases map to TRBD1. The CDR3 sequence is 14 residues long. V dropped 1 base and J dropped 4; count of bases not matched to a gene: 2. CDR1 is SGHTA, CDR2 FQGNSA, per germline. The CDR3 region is CASSLDQGAYGYTF. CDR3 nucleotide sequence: TGTGCCAGCAGCTTAGATCAGGGGGCCTATGGCTACACCTTC.